Following are 31 T cell receptor beta chains from one sample sequenced in a study of lymphopenia after photon versus proton radiotherapy. The protocol was immunoSEQ multiplex PCR, while the TCRdb copy is restricted to in-frame clones and leaves out a portion. Of tens of thousands of clones detected, 80% to 95% appear once; the ten largest clones hold around 9%. Specimen: peripheral blood, collected from a patient treated with proton-based radiotherapy. Receptor source: a woman in her 70s with pancreatic cancer. Some clones in this sample may be carry-over from other donors' samples.

The rearrangement joins TRBV23-1 to TRBJ2-5; maybe TRBD1 (7 bases). TRBV23-1 is an ORF, and what it does is uncertain. The CDR3 contains 14 residues. V lost 5 bases and J 5 bases, leaving 15 bases between the germline ends. CDR3 region: CASSKNRGGETQYF. CDR3 DNA: TGCGCCAGCAGTAAAAACAGGGGAGGTGAGACCCAGTACTTC.

V gene TRBV27 combines with J gene TRBJ2-2; TRBD2 might be the D (5 bases). Trimming took off 5 bases at V and 1 base at J, with 8 bases between the two ends. The CDR3 covers 14 residues. The germline V gene has CDR1 MNHEY and CDR2 SMNVEV (reference sequence). The CDR3 here is CASSPSQNTGELFF. For the CDR3, the DNA is TGTGCCAGCAGTCCTAGCCAGAACACCGGGGAGCTGTTTTTT.

The chain is built from TRBV27 and TRBJ2-7; D not certain. In germline, CDR1 is MNHEY, CDR2 SMNVEV (reference sequence). There are 12 residues in the CDR3. V shed 5 bases and J shed 3 bases, with 8 bases lying between them. The CDR3 region has the DNA TGTGCCAGCAGTGGACGATACTACGAGCAGTACTTC. Residues: CASSGRYYEQYF.

The CDR3 DNA reads as TGCAGCGCCCGGGACACGCAAGAGACCCAGTACTTC. Its translation: CSARDTQETQYF. The rearrangement joins TRBV29-1 to TRBJ2-5, with D possibly being TRBD1 (6 bases). V was trimmed by 7 bases and J by 2 bases, leaving 11 bases between them. Per the germline V gene, CDR1 is SQVTM and CDR2 is ANQGSEA. The CDR3 runs to 12 residues.

The V and J genes are TRBV6-1 and TRBJ2-3; TRBD2 aligns across 8 bases. CDR3 length: 14 amino acids. The V segment lost 8 bases and the J segment 5 bases; nucleotides outside the gene matches: 9. From germline, CDR1 is MNHNS and CDR2 SASEGT. CDR3 nucleotides: TGTGCCAGCCGGGAGGGGCCCCGCGGAGATACGCAGTATTTT. This codes for CASREGPRGDTQYF.

J is TRBJ1-4 and V is TRBV7-2; no clear D gene. Per the germline V gene, CDR1 is SGHTA and CDR2 is FQGNSA. V dropped 5 bases and J dropped 1 base, with 8 bases sitting between them. The CDR3 contains 14 residues. The CDR3 sequence is CASSPTRTNEKLFF. DNA for the CDR3: TGTGCCAGCAGCCCCACCCGAACTAATGAAAAACTGTTTTTT.

The rearrangement joins TRBV7-3 to TRBJ2-2, with D unresolved. With 2 bases removed from V and 2 bases from J, the gap between germline ends came to 9 bases. This CDR3 has 15 amino acids. Germline V CDR1 and CDR2: SGHTA, FQGTGA. The CDR3: CASSLSGPNTGELFF. DNA for the CDR3: TGTGCCAGCAGCTTATCGGGCCCAAACACCGGGGAGCTGTTTTTT.

The J gene is TRBJ2-2, the V gene TRBV5-5; 9 nucleotides agree with TRBD1. The germline V gene encodes CDR1 SGHKS and CDR2 YYEKEE (reference sequence). V lost 5 bases to trimming and J lost 4 bases; unmatched junction nucleotides: 9. This CDR3 is built from 16 residues. CDR3 nucleotides: TGTGCCAGCAGGCCCGGACAGGGGTTGGGCACCGGGGAGCTGTTTTTT. Amino acid sequence: CASRPGQGLGTGELFF.

The chain employs TRBV14 and TRBJ2-1, with D uncertain. Germline loops: CDR1 SGHDN, CDR2 FVKESK. The ends were cut back, 4 bases at V and 4 bases at J, with 11 bases in the middle. The CDR3 runs 14 residues. CDR3 sequence (DNA): TGTGCCAGCAGCCCCTACACTGGATACAATGAGCAGTTCTTC. Translated, it gives CASSPYTGYNEQFF.

The V gene is TRBV20-1, the J gene TRBJ2-7; no clear D gene. The germline CDR1 and CDR2 sequences are DFQATT and SNEGSKA (reference sequence). Deletions cut 3 bases from V and 3 bases from J, with 6 bases between. This CDR3 has 11 amino acids. The CDR3 here is CSASLGYEQYF. The CDR3, as DNA: TGCAGTGCTAGTTTGGGCTACGAGCAGTACTTC.

V usage is TRBV5-1 and J usage is TRBJ1-3; no firm D call. V was pared by 3 bases and J by 0 bases, with 7 bases between. Germline lookup yields CDR1 SGHRS and CDR2 YFSETQ. The CDR3 covers 14 residues. The CDR3 bases are TGCGCCAGCAGCTCACAGCACTCTGGAAACACCATATATTTT. This sequence encodes CASSSQHSGNTIYF.

This clone was picked up one time. The chain is built from TRBV10-2 and TRBJ2-1, with TRBD2 identical over 10 bases. The CDR3 extends over 17 amino acids. CDR1 is WSHSY and CDR2 is SAAADI in the germline V gene. J lost 8 bases, V lost 3 bases, and 13 bases had no gene match. The CDR3 protein is CASSDGQKRLAGHEQFF. The CDR3, as DNA: TGCGCCAGCAGTGACGGACAGAAACGACTAGCGGGCCATGAGCAGTTCTTC.

V and J are TRBV19 and TRBJ2-5; 7 positions match TRBD1. The CDR3 totals 13 residues. Per the germline V gene, CDR1 is LNHDA and CDR2 is SQIVND (reference sequence). V lost 5 bases, J lost 5 bases, and 5 bases stayed unmatched. The CDR3 DNA reads TGTGCCAGTAGTGGGGACAGTCGGGAGACCCAGTACTTC. This gives the protein CASSGDSRETQYF.

The count of this clone is one. CDR3 residues: CASSPTTGDNEQFF. The CDR3, as DNA: TGCGCCAGCAGCCCTACCACAGGGGACAATGAGCAGTTCTTC. The J gene is TRBJ2-1, the V gene TRBV5-1; 7 bases are a match to TRBD1. J gave up 5 bases and V 4 bases, and 6 bases lay outside the gene matches. CDR3 size: 14 residues. Germline values: CDR1 SGHRS, CDR2 YFSETQ.

This clone showed up just once. The CDR3 spells CASSKPGQVYEQYF. CDR3 DNA: TGTGCCAGCAGCAAACCGGGACAGGTCTACGAGCAGTACTTC. V and J are TRBV6-1 and TRBJ2-7; 8 nucleotides line up with TRBD1. The CDR3 loop spans 14 amino acids. The trim removed 6 bases at V and 3 bases at J, leaving 7 bases unmatched. Germline V gene sequence: CDR1 MNHNS, CDR2 SASEGT.

The V and J genes are TRBV30 and TRBJ2-5; 7 bases align to TRBD2. Per the germline V gene, CDR1 is GTSNPN and CDR2 is SVGIG (reference sequence). The CDR3 loop spans 14 amino acids. The V segment lost 0 bases and the J segment 4 bases; nucleotides outside the gene matches: 5. CDR3 protein: CAWSVKTGGETQYF. The CDR3 DNA reads TGTGCCTGGAGTGTAAAGACGGGAGGAGAGACCCAGTACTTC.

V gene TRBV4-1 combines with J gene TRBJ1-5, with D possibly TRBD1 on 5 matching bases. Deletions cut 0 bases from V and 5 bases from J, with 8 bases between. Germline V CDR1 and CDR2: MGHRA, YSYEKL. CDR3 length equals 14 residues. This CDR3 is CASSQDWGDQPQHF. The DNA for the CDR3 is TGCGCCAGCAGCCAAGATTGGGGCGATCAGCCCCAGCATTTT.

The rearrangement uses TRBV10-2 and TRBJ2-2; 7 bases match TRBD1. The CDR3 has 13 amino acids. Trimming cost V 7 bases and J 2 bases; bases outside gene matches: 1. Germline V gene data show CDR1 as WSHSY and CDR2 as SAAADI. The CDR3 protein is CASKGANTGELFF. The CDR3 DNA follows: TGCGCCAGCAAGGGGGCCAACACCGGGGAGCTGTTTTTT.

V and J are TRBV11-3 and TRBJ2-5; D not certain. CDR1 is SGHNT, CDR2 YENEEA, per germline. The CDR3 contains 13 residues. Trimming took off 3 bases at V and 6 bases at J, with 11 bases between the two ends. The CDR3 DNA is TGTGCCAGCAGCTTGGCACCGAGGAAGACCCAGTACTTC. It yields the protein CASSLAPRKTQYF.

The chain recombines TRBV6-1 with TRBJ1-2; no clear D gene. From germline, CDR1 is MNHNS and CDR2 SASEGT. The CDR3 consists of 13 residues. V lost 2 bases to trimming and J lost 5 bases, with 9 bases between them. Here the CDR3 reads CASSESGQYGYTF. Written as DNA, the CDR3 is TGTGCCAGCAGTGAAAGCGGGCAGTATGGCTACACCTTC.

The J gene is TRBJ2-7, the V gene TRBV2; 9 nucleotides align to TRBD2. From germline, CDR1 is SNHLY and CDR2 FYNNEI. The trim removed 6 bases at V and 2 bases at J, leaving 5 bases unmatched. CDR3 size: 14 residues. In DNA form, the CDR3 reads TGTGCCAGCAGCTTTAGCGGGGGAACCTACGAGCAGTACTTC. The encoded protein is CASSFSGGTYEQYF.

This chain links TRBV5-6 with TRBJ2-7, with 8 positions matching TRBD2. The CDR3 loop spans 14 amino acids. J lost 0 bases, V lost 3 bases, and 2 bases had no gene match. The V gene's germline CDR1 is SGHDT and CDR2 YYEEEE. This chain's CDR3 is CASSYGRGSYEQYF. The CDR3 bases are TGTGCCAGCAGCTACGGGAGGGGCTCCTACGAGCAGTACTTC. Full variable domain (outside the CDR3, taken from reference TRBV5-6 and TRBJ2-7): DAGVTQSPTHLIKTRGQQVTLRCSPKSGHDTVSWYQQALGQGPQFIFQYYEEEERQRGNFPDRFSGHQFPNYSSELNVNALLLGDSALYLCASSYGRGSYEQYFGPGTRLTVT.

The genes are TRBV5-4 and TRBJ2-1; D is undetermined. The length of the CDR3 is 12 residues. Trimming shortened V by 5 bases and J by 4 bases, and 7 bases separated the two germline ends. CDR1 is SGHNT and CDR2 is YYREEE in the germline V gene (reference sequence). The CDR3 sequence is CASSLRYNEQFF. DNA for the CDR3: TGTGCCAGCAGTTTACGGTACAATGAGCAGTTCTTC.

Only a few counts were recorded for this clone. The rearrangement uses TRBV29-1 and TRBJ1-1; 9 bases match TRBD1. The V gene end was trimmed by 5 bases and the J gene end by 0 bases; junction bases not matched to a gene: 10. Germline-derived CDR1 and CDR2 are SQVTM and ANQGSEA. CDR3 length equals 16 residues. CDR3 bases: TGCAGCGTTAGGACAGGGGAGGTTCCTATGAACACTGAAGCTTTCTTT. Protein: CSVRTGEVPMNTEAFF. Full variable domain (missing parts from reference TRBV29-1 and TRBJ1-1): SAVISQKPSRDICQRGTSLTIQCQVDSQVTMMFWYRQQPGQSLTLIATANQGSEATYESGFVIDKFPISRPNLTFSTLTVSNMSPEDSSIYLCSVRTGEVPMNTEAFFGQGTRLTVV.

This rearrangement joins TRBV7-9 to TRBJ2-1; TRBD2 aligns across 14 bases. The length of the CDR3 is 15 residues. From germline, CDR1 is SEHNR and CDR2 FQNEAQ (reference sequence). Trimming cost V 6 bases and J 5 bases; bases outside gene matches: 3. CDR3 DNA: TGTGCCAGCAGGGGACTAGCGGGAGACCACAATGAGCAGTTCTTC. It codes for CASRGLAGDHNEQFF. Full variable domain (outside the CDR3, taken from reference TRBV7-9 and TRBJ2-1): DTGVSQNPRHKITKRGQNVTFRCDPISEHNRLYWYRQTLGQGPEFLTYFQNEAQLEKSRLLSDRFSAERPKGSFSTLEIQRTEQGDSAMYLCASRGLAGDHNEQFFGPGTRLTVL.

The chain is built from TRBV2 and TRBJ2-7; D ambiguous. CDR1 is SNHLY, CDR2 FYNNEI, per germline. This CDR3 region has 14 residues. Between the trimmed V and J ends, which lost 5 bases and 0 bases, there was a span of 11 bases. CDR3 bases: TGTGCCAGCAGTTTTCTACAGAGCTCCTACGAGCAGTACTTC. Translation: CASSFLQSSYEQYF. The full variable domain, rest sourced from reference TRBV2 and TRBJ2-7, is EPEVTQTPSHQVTQMGQEVILRCVPISNHLYFYWYRQILGQKVEFLVSFYNNEISEKSEIFDDQFSVERPDGSNFTLKIRSTKLEDSAMYFCASSFLQSSYEQYFGPGTRLTVT.

The V gene is TRBV5-1, the J gene TRBJ2-3; TRBD2 aligns across 9 bases. The CDR3 runs 16 residues. The V segment lost 0 bases and the J segment 2 bases; nucleotides outside the gene matches: 4. Looked up from germline, CDR1 is SGHRS and CDR2 is YFSETQ. Here the CDR3 DNA reads TGCGCCAGCAGCTTGGTAATAGCGGGAGCCACAGATACGCAGTATTTT. Protein product: CASSLVIAGATDTQYF.

The table lists this clone with a count of one. J is TRBJ1-2 and V is TRBV7-9; possibly TRBD1 for D (5 bases). The length of the CDR3 is 14 residues. The V end was cut by 7 bases, the J end by 2 bases, with 14 bases between. In germline, CDR1 is SEHNR, CDR2 FQNEAQ (reference sequence). This chain's CDR3 is CASTQPTENYGYTF. CDR3 DNA: TGTGCCAGCACCCAACCGACAGAGAACTATGGCTACACCTTC.

The chain has TRBV7-9 and TRBJ1-2; a possible D gene is TRBD1 (5 bases). The CDR3 spans 12 residues. Germline V lookup: CDR1 SEHNR, CDR2 FQNEAQ (reference sequence). V lost 5 bases and J 7 bases, leaving 11 bases between the germline ends. The CDR3 DNA reads as TGTGCCAGCAGCCAAGACAGTTCTGGCTACACCTTC. Encoded protein: CASSQDSSGYTF.

This chain links TRBV10-2 with TRBJ2-7; TRBD2 might be the D (5 bases). CDR3 length equals 15 residues. Trimming shortened V by 7 bases and J by 0 bases, and 16 bases separated the two germline ends. Germline V lookup: CDR1 WSHSY, CDR2 SAAADI. CDR3 sequence: CASTLGASSSYEQYF. CDR3 nucleotides: TGCGCCAGCACCTTGGGAGCGTCGAGCTCCTACGAGCAGTACTTC.

The chain links TRBV7-6 to TRBJ2-1; 10 positions agree with TRBD2. Germline V lookup: CDR1 SGHVS, CDR2 FNYEAQ. The CDR3 length is 16 residues. V lost 3 bases, J lost 5 bases, and 7 bases stayed unmatched. The CDR3 DNA is TGTGCCAGCAGCTTTACTAGCGGGACGTTTAACAATGAGCAGTTCTTC. This sequence encodes CASSFTSGTFNNEQFF.